This T cell receptor beta chain was documented in a study of blood T cell repertoires in COVID-19. Across the study: T cells, B-cell-depleted T cells, or PBMCs supplied cDNA or gDNA.

Sequencing was performed with immunoSEQ multiplex PCR; in TCRdb, only in-frame clones are kept and a portion is missing. The sample holds some 150,000 clones; about nine tenths are singletons and the top ten take around 0.91%. Germline V gene sequence: CDR1 MDHEN, CDR2 SYDVKM. Trimming took 3 bases from V and 0 from J, leaving 8 bases between them. The CDR3 extends over 15 amino acids. This chain links TRBV28 with TRBJ2-2, with a possible D match to TRBD2 (5 bases). The sample consisted of peripheral blood. This TCR came from a woman aged 45-59 years with acute or convalescent COVID-19. The CDR3 region is CASSFRLSNTGELFF. Here the CDR3 DNA reads TGTGCCAGCAGTTTTCGACTATCGAACACCGGGGAGCTGTTTTTT.